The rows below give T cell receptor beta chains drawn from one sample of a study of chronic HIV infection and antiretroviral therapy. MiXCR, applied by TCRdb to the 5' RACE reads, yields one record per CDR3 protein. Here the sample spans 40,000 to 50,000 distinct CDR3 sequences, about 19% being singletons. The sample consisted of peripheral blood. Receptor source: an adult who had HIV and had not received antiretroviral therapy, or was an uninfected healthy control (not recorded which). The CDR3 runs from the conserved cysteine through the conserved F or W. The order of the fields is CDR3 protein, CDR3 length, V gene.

CDR3aa: CASSQDGGSPYTQYF
len: 15
v_gene: TRBV4-1

CDR3aa: CASRFRTPTDTQYF
len: 14
v_gene: TRBV11-2

CDR3aa: CASRNFGGGETQYF
len: 14
v_gene: TRBV27

CDR3aa: CASLSGGTGGFEQYF
len: 15
v_gene: TRBV28

CDR3aa: CASSLAGQGSGYTF
len: 14
v_gene: TRBV5-1

CDR3aa: CASSETGPYGYTF
len: 13
v_gene: TRBV25-1

CDR3aa: CVSSPLAGAAEQYF
len: 14
v_gene: TRBV12-3/TRBV12-4

CDR3aa: CASSEFGSSKNEQFF
len: 15
v_gene: TRBV25-1

CDR3aa: CASSLKGAAVSGNTIYF
len: 17
v_gene: TRBV12-3/TRBV12-4

CDR3aa: CASTKYRGRNQPQHF
len: 15
v_gene: TRBV6-2/TRBV6-3

CDR3aa: CASSPLEGQGEKLFF
len: 15
v_gene: TRBV18

CDR3aa: CASSAQGAGANVLTF
len: 15
v_gene: TRBV19

CDR3aa: CASSHRNTDTQYF
len: 13
v_gene: TRBV2

CDR3aa: CASSTGITRQYF
len: 12
v_gene: TRBV28

CDR3aa: CASRSWGIRESTDTQYF
len: 17
v_gene: TRBV28

CDR3aa: CASSKASGQSQETQYF
len: 16
v_gene: TRBV21-1

CDR3aa: CASCRGLGNNEQFF
len: 14
v_gene: TRBV2

CDR3aa: CASSQPATAQYF
len: 12
v_gene: TRBV18

CDR3aa: CASSSLQGGTDTQYF
len: 15
v_gene: TRBV27

CDR3aa: CASSPLGGVSINEQFF
len: 16
v_gene: TRBV28

CDR3aa: CSVAAGTGTDTQYF
len: 14
v_gene: TRBV29-1

CDR3aa: CASSYPAEWGRGSGANVLTF
len: 20
v_gene: TRBV28

CDR3aa: CASSWQGRNSPLHF
len: 14
v_gene: TRBV27

CDR3aa: CASSYRDSKETQYF
len: 14
v_gene: TRBV9

CDR3aa: CASSAQGTDTQYF
len: 13
v_gene: TRBV9

CDR3aa: CASSLVLGTTYEQYF
len: 15
v_gene: TRBV7-8

CDR3aa: CSVERLNYNEQFF
len: 13
v_gene: TRBV29-1

CDR3aa: CASSLAGLEGETQYF
len: 15
v_gene: TRBV7-7

CDR3aa: CASSYMAGEGGANVLTF
len: 17
v_gene: TRBV6-5

CDR3aa: CSVGWGPNTEAFF
len: 13
v_gene: TRBV29-1

CDR3aa: CASSLLASGSVYTQYF
len: 16
v_gene: TRBV27

CDR3aa: CASSESGSTDTQYF
len: 14
v_gene: TRBV9

CDR3aa: CASSSQTSGEQETQYF
len: 16
v_gene: TRBV7-9

CDR3aa: CASNRRTATTEQYF
len: 14
v_gene: TRBV28

CDR3aa: CASSPDANPQPQHF
len: 14
v_gene: TRBV27

CDR3aa: CASSSLAGGADTQYF
len: 15
v_gene: TRBV27

CDR3aa: CASSDSTGSTDTQYF
len: 15
v_gene: TRBV6-4

CDR3aa: CASSTAGTGNYEQYF
len: 15
v_gene: TRBV28

CDR3aa: CSARIGTSGRPLYF
len: 14
v_gene: TRBV20-1

CDR3aa: CSVAPNTEAFF
len: 11
v_gene: TRBV29-1

CDR3aa: CASSQGGRGISGYTF
len: 15
v_gene: TRBV4-1

CDR3aa: CASSSGPVEKQFF
len: 13
v_gene: TRBV5-1

CDR3aa: CASSFYPGTSGFSYEQYF
len: 18
v_gene: TRBV5-1

CDR3aa: CASSLAGTAHEAFF
len: 14
v_gene: TRBV7-3

CDR3aa: CASSRNTDTQYF
len: 12
v_gene: TRBV28